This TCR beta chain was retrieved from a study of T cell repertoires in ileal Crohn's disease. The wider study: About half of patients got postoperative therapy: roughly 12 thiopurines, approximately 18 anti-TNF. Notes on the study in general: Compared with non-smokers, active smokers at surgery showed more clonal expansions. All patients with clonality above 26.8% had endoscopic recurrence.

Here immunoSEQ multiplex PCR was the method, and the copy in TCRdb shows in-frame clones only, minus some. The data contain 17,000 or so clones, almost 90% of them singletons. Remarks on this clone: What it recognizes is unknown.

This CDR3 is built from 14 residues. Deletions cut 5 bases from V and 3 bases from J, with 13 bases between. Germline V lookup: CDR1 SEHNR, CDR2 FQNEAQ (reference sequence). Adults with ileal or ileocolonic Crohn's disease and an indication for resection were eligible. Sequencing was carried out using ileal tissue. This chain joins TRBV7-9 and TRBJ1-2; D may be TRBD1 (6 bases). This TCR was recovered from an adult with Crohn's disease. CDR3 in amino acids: CASSLNREDYGYTF. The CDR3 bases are TGTGCCAGCAGCCTGAACAGGGAAGACTATGGCTACACCTTC.